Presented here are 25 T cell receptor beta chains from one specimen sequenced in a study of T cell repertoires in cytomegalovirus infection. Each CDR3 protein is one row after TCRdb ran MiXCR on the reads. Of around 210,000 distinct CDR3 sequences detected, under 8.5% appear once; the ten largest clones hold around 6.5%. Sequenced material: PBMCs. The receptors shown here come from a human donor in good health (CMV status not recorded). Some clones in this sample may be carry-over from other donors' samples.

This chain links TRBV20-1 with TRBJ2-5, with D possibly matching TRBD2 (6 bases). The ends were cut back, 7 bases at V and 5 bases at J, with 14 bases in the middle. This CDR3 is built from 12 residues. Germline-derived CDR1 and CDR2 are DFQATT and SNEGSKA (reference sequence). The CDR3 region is CSGTGVGETQYF. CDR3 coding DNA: TGCAGTGGGACGGGGGTGGGCGAGACCCAGTACTTC.

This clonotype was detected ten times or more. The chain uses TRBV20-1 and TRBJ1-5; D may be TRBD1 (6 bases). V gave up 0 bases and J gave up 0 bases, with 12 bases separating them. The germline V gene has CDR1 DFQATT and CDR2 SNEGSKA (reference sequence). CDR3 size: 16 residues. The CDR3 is CSARDPKQGSNQPQHF. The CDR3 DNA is TGCAGTGCTAGAGATCCGAAACAGGGTAGCAATCAGCCCCAGCATTTT.

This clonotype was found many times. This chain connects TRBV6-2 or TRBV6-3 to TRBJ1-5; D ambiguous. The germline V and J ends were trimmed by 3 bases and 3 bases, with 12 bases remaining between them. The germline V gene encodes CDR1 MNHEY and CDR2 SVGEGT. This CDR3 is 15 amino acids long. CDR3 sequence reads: CASSYRQSSNQPQHF. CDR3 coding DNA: TGTGCCAGCAGTTATCGGCAGTCCTCCAATCAGCCCCAGCATTTT.

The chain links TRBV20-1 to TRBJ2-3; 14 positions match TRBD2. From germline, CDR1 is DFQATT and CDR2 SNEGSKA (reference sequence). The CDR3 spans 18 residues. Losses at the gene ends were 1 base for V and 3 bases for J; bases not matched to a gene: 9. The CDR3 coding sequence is TGCAGTGCTAGAGGCCGCTCGGGACTAGCGGGGGAGACAGATACGCAGTATTTT. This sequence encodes CSARGRSGLAGETDTQYF.

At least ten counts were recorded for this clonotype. The CDR3 DNA reads as TGTGCCAGCAGCTTAAGGGGGACCAACTACGAGCAGTACTTC. Its protein product is CASSLRGTNYEQYF. The chain links TRBV5-4 to TRBJ2-7; D is perhaps TRBD1 (6 bases). V was pared by 2 bases and J by 3 bases, with 12 bases between. The germline V gene encodes CDR1 SGHNT and CDR2 YYREEE (reference sequence). CDR3 length: 14 residues.

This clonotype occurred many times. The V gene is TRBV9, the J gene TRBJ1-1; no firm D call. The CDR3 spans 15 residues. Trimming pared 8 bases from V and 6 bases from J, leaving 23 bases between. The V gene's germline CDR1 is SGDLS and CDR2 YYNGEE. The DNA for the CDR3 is TGTGCCAGTTCTCCACCGGAGGGTAGATTTTCTGAAGCTTTCTTT. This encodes CASSPPEGRFSEAFF.

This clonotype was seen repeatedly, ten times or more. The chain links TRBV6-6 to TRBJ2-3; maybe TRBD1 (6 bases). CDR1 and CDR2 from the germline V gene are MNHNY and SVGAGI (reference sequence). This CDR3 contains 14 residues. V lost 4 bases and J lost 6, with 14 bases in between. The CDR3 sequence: CASSFRTAGDTQYF. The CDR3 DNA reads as TGTGCCAGCAGTTTTAGGACAGCCGGGGATACGCAGTATTTT.

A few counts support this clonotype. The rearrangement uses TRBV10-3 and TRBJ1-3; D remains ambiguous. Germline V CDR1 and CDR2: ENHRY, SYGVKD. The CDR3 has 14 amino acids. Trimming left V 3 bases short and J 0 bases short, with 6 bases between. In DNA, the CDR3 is TGTGCCATCAGTGACCCAAGCTCTGGAAACACCATATATTTT. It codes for CAISDPSSGNTIYF.

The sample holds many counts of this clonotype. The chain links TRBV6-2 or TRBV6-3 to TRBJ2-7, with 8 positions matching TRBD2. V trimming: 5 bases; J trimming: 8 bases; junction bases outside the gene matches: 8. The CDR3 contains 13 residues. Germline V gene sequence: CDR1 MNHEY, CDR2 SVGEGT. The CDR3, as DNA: TGTGCCAGCAGTCCCGAGATAGCGGGGCAGCAGTACTTC. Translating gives CASSPEIAGQQYF.

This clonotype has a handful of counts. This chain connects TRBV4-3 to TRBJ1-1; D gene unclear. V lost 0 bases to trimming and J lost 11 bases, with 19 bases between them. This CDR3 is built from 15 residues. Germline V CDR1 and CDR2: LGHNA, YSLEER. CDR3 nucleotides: TGCGCCAGCAGCCAAGATCCCCGCTCGGTCCCAAGGGCTTTCTTT. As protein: CASSQDPRSVPRAFF.

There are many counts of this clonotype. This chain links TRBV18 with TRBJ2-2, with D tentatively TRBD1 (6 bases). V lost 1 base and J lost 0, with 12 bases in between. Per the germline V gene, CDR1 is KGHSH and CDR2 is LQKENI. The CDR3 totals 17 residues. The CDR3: CASSPLPQGSNTGELFF. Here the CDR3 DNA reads TGTGCCAGCTCACCACTGCCTCAGGGGTCGAACACCGGGGAGCTGTTTTTT. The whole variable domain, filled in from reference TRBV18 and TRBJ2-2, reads NAGVMQNPRHLVRRRGQEARLRCSPMKGHSHVYWYRQLPEEGLKFMVYLQKENIIDESGMPKERFSAEFPKEGPSILRIQQVVRGDSAAYFCASSPLPQGSNTGELFFGEGSRLTVL.

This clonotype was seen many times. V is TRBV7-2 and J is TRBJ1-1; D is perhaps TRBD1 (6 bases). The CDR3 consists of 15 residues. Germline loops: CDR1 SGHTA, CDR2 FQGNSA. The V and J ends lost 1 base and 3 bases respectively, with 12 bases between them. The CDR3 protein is CASSLERTDYTEAFF. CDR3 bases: TGTGCCAGCAGCTTAGAACGGACAGACTACACTGAAGCTTTCTTT. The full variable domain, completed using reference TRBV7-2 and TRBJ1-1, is GAGVSQSPSNKVTEKGKDVELRCDPISGHTALYWYRQSLGQGLEFLIYFQGNSAPDKSGLPSDRFSAERTGGSVSTLTIQRTQQEDSAVYLCASSLERTDYTEAFFGQGTRLTVV.

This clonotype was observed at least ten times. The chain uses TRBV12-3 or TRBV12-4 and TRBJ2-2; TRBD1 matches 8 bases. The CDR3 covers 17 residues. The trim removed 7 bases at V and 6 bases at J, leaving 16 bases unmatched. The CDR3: CASTNSRQGLFPGELFF. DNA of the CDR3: TGTGCCAGCACCAACTCGAGACAGGGGTTGTTTCCCGGGGAGCTGTTTTTT.

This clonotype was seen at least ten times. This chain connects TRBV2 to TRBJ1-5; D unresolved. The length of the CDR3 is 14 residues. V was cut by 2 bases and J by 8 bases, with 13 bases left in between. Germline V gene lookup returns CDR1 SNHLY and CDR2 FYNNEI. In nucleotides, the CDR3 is TGTGCCAGCAGTGAATCATTGAGATTAGAGCCCCAGCATTTT. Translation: CASSESLRLEPQHF. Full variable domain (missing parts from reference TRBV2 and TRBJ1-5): EPEVTQTPSHQVTQMGQEVILRCVPISNHLYFYWYRQILGQKVEFLVSFYNNEISEKSEIFDDQFSVERPDGSNFTLKIRSTKLEDSAMYFCASSESLRLEPQHFGDGTRLSIL.

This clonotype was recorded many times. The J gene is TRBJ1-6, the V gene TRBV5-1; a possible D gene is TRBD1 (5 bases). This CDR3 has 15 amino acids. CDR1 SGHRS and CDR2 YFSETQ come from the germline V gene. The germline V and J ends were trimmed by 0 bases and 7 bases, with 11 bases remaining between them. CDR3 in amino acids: CASSLEGTGNSPLHF. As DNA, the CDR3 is TGCGCCAGCAGCTTGGAGGGGACGGGAAATTCACCCCTCCACTTT. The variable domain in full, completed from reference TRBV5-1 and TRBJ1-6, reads KAGVTQTPRYLIKTRGQQVTLSCSPISGHRSVSWYQQTPGQGLQFLFEYFSETQRNKGNFPGRFSGRQFSNSRSEMNVSTLELGDSALYLCASSLEGTGNSPLHFGNGTRLTVT.

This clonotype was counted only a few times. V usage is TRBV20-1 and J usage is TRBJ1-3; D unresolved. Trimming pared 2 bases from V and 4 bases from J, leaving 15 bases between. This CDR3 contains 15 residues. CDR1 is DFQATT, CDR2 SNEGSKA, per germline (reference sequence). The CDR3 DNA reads TGCAGTGCTAGAATGATCGGTGGACTAGGAAACACCATATATTTT. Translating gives CSARMIGGLGNTIYF.

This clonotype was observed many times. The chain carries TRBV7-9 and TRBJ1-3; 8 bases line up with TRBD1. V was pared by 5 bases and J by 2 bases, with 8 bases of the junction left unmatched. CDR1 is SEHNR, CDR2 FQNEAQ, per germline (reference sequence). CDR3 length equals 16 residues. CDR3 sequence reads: CASSQSGQGAGNTIYF. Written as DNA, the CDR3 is TGTGCCAGCAGCCAGAGTGGACAGGGCGCTGGAAACACCATATATTTT.

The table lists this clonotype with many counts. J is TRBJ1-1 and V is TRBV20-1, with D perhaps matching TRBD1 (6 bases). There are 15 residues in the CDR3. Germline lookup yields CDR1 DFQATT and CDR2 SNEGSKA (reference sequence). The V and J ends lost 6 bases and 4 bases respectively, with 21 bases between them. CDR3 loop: CSARAGLAGVTEAFF. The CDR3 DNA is TGCAGTGCCAGGGCAGGGTTGGCAGGGGTCACTGAAGCTTTCTTT.

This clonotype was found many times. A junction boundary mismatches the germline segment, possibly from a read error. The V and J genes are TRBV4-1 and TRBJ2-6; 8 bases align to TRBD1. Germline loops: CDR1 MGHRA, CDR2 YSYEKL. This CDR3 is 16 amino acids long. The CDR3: CASSRLTGAGANVLTF. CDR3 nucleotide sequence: TGTGCCAGCAGCCGGTTGACAGGGGCGGGGGCCAACGTCCTGACTTTC.

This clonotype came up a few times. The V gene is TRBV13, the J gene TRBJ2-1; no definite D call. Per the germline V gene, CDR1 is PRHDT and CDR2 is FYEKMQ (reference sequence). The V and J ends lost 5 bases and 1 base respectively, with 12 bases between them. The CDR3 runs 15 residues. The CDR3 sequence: CASSPQPVSYNEQFF. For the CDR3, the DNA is TGTGCCAGCAGCCCACAGCCCGTTTCCTACAATGAGCAGTTCTTC.

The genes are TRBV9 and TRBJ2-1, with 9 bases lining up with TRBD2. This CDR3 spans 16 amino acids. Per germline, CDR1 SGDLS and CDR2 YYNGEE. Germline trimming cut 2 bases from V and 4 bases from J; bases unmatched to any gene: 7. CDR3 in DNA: TGTGCCAGCAGCGTCGGTAGCGGGGGCCCATACAATGAGCAGTTCTTC. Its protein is CASSVGSGGPYNEQFF.

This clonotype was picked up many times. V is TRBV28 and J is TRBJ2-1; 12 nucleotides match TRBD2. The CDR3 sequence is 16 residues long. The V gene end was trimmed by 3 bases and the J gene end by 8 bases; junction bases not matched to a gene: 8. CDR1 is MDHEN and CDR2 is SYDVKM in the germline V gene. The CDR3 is CASSLSSGGGMYEQFF. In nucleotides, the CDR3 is TGTGCCAGCAGTTTGTCTAGCGGGGGGGGAATGTATGAGCAGTTCTTC.

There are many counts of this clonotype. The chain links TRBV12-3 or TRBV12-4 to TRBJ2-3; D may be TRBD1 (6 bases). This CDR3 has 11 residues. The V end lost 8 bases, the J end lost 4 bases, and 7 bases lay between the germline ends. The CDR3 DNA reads TGTGCCAGCCGACAGGCAGATACGCAGTATTTT. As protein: CASRQADTQYF.

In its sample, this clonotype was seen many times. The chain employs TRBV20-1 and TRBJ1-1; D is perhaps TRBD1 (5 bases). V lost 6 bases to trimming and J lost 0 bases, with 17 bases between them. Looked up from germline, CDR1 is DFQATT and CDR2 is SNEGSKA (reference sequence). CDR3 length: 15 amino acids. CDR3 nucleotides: TGCAGTGCCCCGAAGATCGGGGGGATGAACACTGAAGCTTTCTTT. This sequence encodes CSAPKIGGMNTEAFF.

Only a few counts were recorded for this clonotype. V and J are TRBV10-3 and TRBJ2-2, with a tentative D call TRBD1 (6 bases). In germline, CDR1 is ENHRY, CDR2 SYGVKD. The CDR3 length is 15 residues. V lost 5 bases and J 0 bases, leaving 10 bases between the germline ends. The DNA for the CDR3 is TGTGCCATCAGTTCCGGGACAACGAACACCGGGGAGCTGTTTTTT. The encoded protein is CAISSGTTNTGELFF.